This T cell receptor (beta chain) is drawn from a study of PD-1 blockade in classical Hodgkin lymphoma. Study-wide results and caveats: Exclusion applied to patients who initiated nivolumab less than 1 year following ASCT. Diversity similar to that of newly diagnosed patients was seen at baseline in complete responders. With CD4+ cells, TCR diversity rose significantly by C4D1, but not with CD8+ cells.

On this clone: Its antigen is as yet unknown.

Time point of the sample: cycle 4 day 1 (C4D1), after around six weeks of nivolumab. Relapse after autologous stem cell transplantation occurred in every patient, and brentuximab vedotin exposure varied. Germline CDR1 reads SEHNR; CDR2 reads FQNEAQ (reference sequence). The CDR3 totals 15 residues. Trimming removed 7 bases at V and 6 bases at J, with 20 bases between. TCRdb's copy holds only in-frame clones and misses some; the assay was immunoSEQ multiplex PCR. Among 100,000 or so clones listed, roughly 89% were seen once. The source of this sequence is a human donor with classical Hodgkin lymphoma. This specimen consisted of peripheral blood mononuclear cells (PBMCs), obtained before the fourth cycle of nivolumab. The genes are TRBV7-9 and TRBJ2-3; D is perhaps TRBD1 or TRBD2 (5 bases each). Written as DNA, the CDR3 is TGTGCCAGCATCAGAGGGGCATTGGGGCAGGATACGCAGTATTTT. Amino acid sequence: CASIRGALGQDTQYF.